This TCR beta chain stems from a study of blood T cell repertoires in COVID-19. Overall study context: The study drew acute and convalescent COVID-19 samples from the United States, Italy and Spain. Nucleic acid was either cDNA or gDNA, and it came from T cells, B-cell-depleted T cells, or PBMCs.

CDR3 length: 14 residues. Germline V gives CDR1 LNHDA, CDR2 SQIVND (reference sequence). After removal of 5 bases from V and 6 bases from J, the junction contained 8 bases not matched to a gene. In the study's own analysis: Reference gene primer amplification gave estimated nucleated cell counts. Only in-frame clones appear in the TCRdb table, and some are missing; sequencing was by immunoSEQ multiplex PCR. The V and J calls and clone size are taken from that table; D and trimming were inferred from the DNA. The table records some 200,000 clones, roughly four fifths of them present only once. The rearrangement uses TRBV19 and TRBJ2-5; 8 bases agree with TRBD2. This TCR was sampled from a woman in her 50s who had been exposed to COVID-19. The sequenced sample was PBMCs or T cells enriched from blood (not recorded which). Here the CDR3 DNA reads TGTGCCAGTAGTTCTTCGGGGGGGTGGAAGACCCAGTACTTC. This translates into CASSSSGGWKTQYF. The full variable domain, its missing parts supplied by reference TRBV19 and TRBJ2-5, is DGGITQSPKYLFRKEGQNVTLSCEQNLNHDAMYWYRQDPGQGLRLIYYSQIVNDFQKGDIAEGYSVSREKKESFPLTVTSAQKNPTAFYLCASSSSGGWKTQYFGPGTRLLVL.